The rows below give T cell receptor beta chains drawn from one sample of a study of blood T cell repertoires in COVID-19. Here immunoSEQ multiplex PCR was the method, and the copy in TCRdb shows in-frame clones only, minus some. The data show over 350,000 clones, about nine tenths seen once. The specimen sequenced was peripheral blood. The receptor source for this set is a young woman with active or convalescent COVID-19. CDR3s include the opening cysteine and the closing phenylalanine or tryptophan. The D gene is left open where the match is weak. Size values are once, few and many counts, or a class for expanded clones, and some rows have none.

v_call: TRBV30; d_call: TRBD1; j_call: TRBJ2-1; cdr3_length: 13; clone_size: .; cdr3_nt: TGTGCCTGGAGTGTACAGGGGGCTGGTGAGCAGTTCTTC; cdr3_aa: CAWSVQGAGEQFF
v_call: TRBV6-5; d_call: TRBD1; j_call: TRBJ1-2; cdr3_length: 15; clone_size: .; cdr3_nt: TGTGCCAGCAGCCAAAACCCGGACAGGGAAAGTGGCTACACCTTC; cdr3_aa: CASSQNPDRESGYTF
v_call: TRBV6-6; d_call: .; j_call: TRBJ2-3; cdr3_length: 14; clone_size: .; cdr3_nt: TGTGCCAGCACCCCAAGCGGAAGCACAGATACGCAGTATTTT; cdr3_aa: CASTPSGSTDTQYF
v_call: TRBV9; d_call: TRBD1; j_call: TRBJ1-1; cdr3_length: 16; clone_size: .; cdr3_nt: TGTGCCAGCAGCGTTGGACAGGGGTTTCCGAACACTGAAGCTTTCTTT; cdr3_aa: CASSVGQGFPNTEAFF
v_call: TRBV2; d_call: .; j_call: TRBJ1-5; cdr3_length: 15; clone_size: .; cdr3_nt: TGTGCCAGCAGTTATCAGGGGCCTAGCAATCAGCCCCAGCATTTT; cdr3_aa: CASSYQGPSNQPQHF
v_call: TRBV28; d_call: .; j_call: TRBJ1-6; cdr3_length: 14; clone_size: .; cdr3_nt: TGTGCCAGCAGCCCCACCGGGATTATGGCACCCCTCCACTTT; cdr3_aa: CASSPTGIMAPLHF
v_call: TRBV19; d_call: .; j_call: TRBJ2-4; cdr3_length: 13; clone_size: .; cdr3_nt: TGTGCCAGTCTCGCGGAAGCCAAAAACATTCAGTACTTC; cdr3_aa: CASLAEAKNIQYF
v_call: TRBV18; d_call: .; j_call: TRBJ2-7; cdr3_length: 13; clone_size: .; cdr3_nt: TGTGCCAGCTCACCCTTGGAGGATGCCGAGCAGTACTTC; cdr3_aa: CASSPLEDAEQYF
v_call: TRBV10-2; d_call: .; j_call: TRBJ1-5; cdr3_length: 16; clone_size: once; cdr3_nt: TGCGCCAGCAGCCGAACCTCAGGGGAAGGGGGTCAGCCCCAGCATTTT; cdr3_aa: CASSRTSGEGGQPQHF
v_call: TRBV6-1; d_call: .; j_call: TRBJ2-1; cdr3_length: 16; clone_size: .; cdr3_nt: TGTGCCAGCAGTGAATATATGCAGGGTAGATCCCATGAGCAGTTCTTC; cdr3_aa: CASSEYMQGRSHEQFF
v_call: TRBV7-6; d_call: .; j_call: TRBJ1-1; cdr3_length: 15; clone_size: few; cdr3_nt: TGTGCCAGCAGCCCCCGGCAGGGGATGAACACTGAAGCTTTCTTT; cdr3_aa: CASSPRQGMNTEAFF
v_call: TRBV15; d_call: TRBD1; j_call: TRBJ2-7; cdr3_length: 14; clone_size: .; cdr3_nt: TGTGCCACCAGCAGAGGGGGACAGGGGACAGAGCAGTACTTC; cdr3_aa: CATSRGGQGTEQYF
v_call: TRBV4-1; d_call: TRBD2; j_call: TRBJ2-1; cdr3_length: 15; clone_size: many; cdr3_nt: TGCGCCAGCAGCCAAGTTTCTAGCGGGGCCAATGAGCAGTTCTTC; cdr3_aa: CASSQVSSGANEQFF
v_call: TRBV5-4; d_call: .; j_call: TRBJ2-7; cdr3_length: 13; clone_size: .; cdr3_nt: TGTGCCAGCGGCGCGGGCCCGTCCTACGAGCAGTACTTC; cdr3_aa: CASGAGPSYEQYF
v_call: TRBV11-3; d_call: TRBD2; j_call: TRBJ2-3; cdr3_length: 16; clone_size: .; cdr3_nt: TGTGCCAGCAGCTTCGGGACTACTGATGGCACAGATACGCAGTATTTT; cdr3_aa: CASSFGTTDGTDTQYF
v_call: TRBV10-2; d_call: .; j_call: TRBJ2-1; cdr3_length: 18; clone_size: .; cdr3_nt: TGCGCCAGCAGTGAGTTCGGGACTGTCTGGGGGACCTACAATGAGCAGTTCTTC; cdr3_aa: CASSEFGTVWGTYNEQFF
v_call: TRBV5-6; d_call: TRBD1; j_call: TRBJ1-1; cdr3_length: 13; clone_size: .; cdr3_nt: TGTGCCAGCAGCCTCCCGGGGGACAGGGGCGCTTTCTTT; cdr3_aa: CASSLPGDRGAFF
v_call: TRBV4-1; d_call: TRBD2; j_call: TRBJ2-1; cdr3_length: 14; clone_size: once; cdr3_nt: TGCGCCAGCAGCCATCCGGGACTAAGTCATGAGCAGTTCTTC; cdr3_aa: CASSHPGLSHEQFF